This passage covers 27 T cell receptor beta chains from one sample sequenced in a study of technical replicates of blood from a handful of donors. The protocol was immunoSEQ multiplex PCR, while the TCRdb copy is restricted to in-frame clones and leaves out a portion. There are about 90,000 clones in the sample; roughly 93% occur only once, and about 0.23% lies in the top ten. Input material: T cells isolated from PBMCs. These receptors were taken from a human donor in good health.

The gene calls are TRBV28 and TRBJ2-7, with D maybe TRBD2 (6 bases). The germline V gene has CDR1 MDHEN and CDR2 SYDVKM. There are 12 residues in the CDR3. Trimming took 11 bases from V and 2 from J, leaving 13 bases between them. The DNA for the CDR3 is TGTGCCGCGGGGCGTCCCGCCTACGAGCAGTACTTC. Translated, it gives CAAGRPAYEQYF.

This clone was found once. The rearrangement uses TRBV2 and TRBJ2-5; D unresolved. V was clipped by 4 bases and J by 4 bases, with 13 bases between them. This CDR3 is built from 14 residues. From germline, CDR1 is SNHLY and CDR2 FYNNEI. The CDR3 reads CASSALTKTETQYF. As DNA, the CDR3 is TGTGCCAGCAGTGCCTTGACAAAGACAGAGACCCAGTACTTC.

This clone was seen only a few times. The J gene is TRBJ1-1, the V gene TRBV10-1; D call uncertain. The CDR3 length is 15 residues. With 0 bases removed from V and 4 bases from J, the gap between germline ends came to 12 bases. Germline lookup yields CDR1 WNHNN and CDR2 SYGVQD (reference sequence). For the CDR3, the DNA is TGCGCCAGCAGTGAGTCAGGCGGCTTGATCACTGAAGCTTTCTTT. The encoded protein is CASSESGGLITEAFF.

This clone has only one observation. This chain connects TRBV6-6 to TRBJ1-4; 9 positions match TRBD1. The V gene's germline CDR1 is MNHNY and CDR2 SVGAGI (reference sequence). The ends lost 3 bases at V and 5 bases at J; junction bases unmatched: 4. The CDR3 runs 15 residues. The CDR3 sequence is CASSYMGQGNEKLFF. CDR3 DNA: TGTGCCAGCAGTTATATGGGACAGGGAAATGAAAAACTGTTTTTT.

This sequence joins TRBV5-6 and TRBJ1-1, with a possible D match to TRBD1 (6 bases). CDR1 is SGHDT, CDR2 YYEEEE, per germline. The CDR3 covers 15 residues. V shed 3 bases and J shed 7 bases, with 19 bases lying between them. The CDR3 sequence is CASSSLLGRGYEAFF. As DNA, the CDR3 is TGTGCCAGCAGCTCCTTGTTGGGCAGGGGCTATGAAGCTTTCTTT.

The rearrangement uses TRBV5-8 and TRBJ1-2; D is unclear. Trimming pared 0 bases from V and 8 bases from J, leaving 11 bases between. CDR1 is SGHTS, CDR2 YDEGEE, per germline. This CDR3 comprises 13 residues. CDR3 region: CASSLEPAGGYTF. The CDR3 DNA sequence: TGTGCCAGCAGCTTGGAACCGGCGGGGGGCTACACCTTC.

The chain combines TRBV25-1 with TRBJ1-4; TRBD1 matches at 8 bases. Germline V gives CDR1 MGHDK, CDR2 SYGVNS. V was pared by 5 bases and J by 3 bases, with 5 bases of the junction left unmatched. This CDR3 is built from 15 residues. In nucleotides, the CDR3 is TGTGCCAGCAGTCGAACGACAGGGGCTAATGAAAAACTGTTTTTT. As protein: CASSRTTGANEKLFF.

A word on this clone: A read error may account for a junction end that differs from germline. The chain employs TRBV6-5 and TRBJ1-2; D unclear. In germline, CDR1 is MNHEY, CDR2 SVGAGI. This CDR3 has 11 amino acids. CDR3 DNA sequence: TGTGCCAGCAGTTACGCGGGGTCACTAAGCTTC. Residues: CASSYAGSLSF.

This clone showed up just once. J is TRBJ2-7 and V is TRBV19; 9 nucleotides agree with TRBD1. J lost 5 bases, V lost 4 bases, and 6 bases had no gene match. Germline values: CDR1 LNHDA, CDR2 SQIVND (reference sequence). This CDR3 contains 14 residues. The CDR3 reads CASSTSGDRDEQYF. For the CDR3, the DNA is TGTGCCAGTAGTACCTCCGGGGACAGGGACGAGCAGTACTTC.

The rearrangement links TRBV6-4 to TRBJ1-2; TRBD1 matches 7 bases. Trimming cost V 4 bases and J 8 bases; bases outside gene matches: 7. CDR3 length: 13 residues. Germline V gives CDR1 MRHNA, CDR2 SNTAGT. The CDR3 bases are TGTGCCAGCAGTGGAATTCGACAGGGCGGCTACACCTTC. Translation gives CASSGIRQGGYTF.

The CDR3 loop is CAWSTGDPYEQYF. The CDR3 DNA follows: TGTGCCTGGAGTACGGGGGACCCCTACGAGCAGTACTTC. The rearrangement links TRBV30 to TRBJ2-7; weak D call: TRBD2 (6 bases). V lost 2 bases, J lost 2 bases, and 10 bases lay in between. CDR1 is GTSNPN, CDR2 SVGIG, per germline (reference sequence). This CDR3 comprises 13 residues.

The rearrangement uses TRBV28 and TRBJ2-7; D is possibly TRBD1 (6 bases). V lost 6 bases and J 4 bases, leaving 10 bases between the germline ends. The CDR3 runs 12 residues. Germline CDR1 is MDHEN and CDR2 is SYDVKM. The CDR3 DNA is TGTGCCAGCAGGCGAACAGGGTACGAGCAGTACTTC. Protein sequence: CASRRTGYEQYF.

The V call is TRBV7-2, the J call TRBJ2-3, with 9 bases lining up with TRBD1. Germline V gene sequence: CDR1 SGHTA, CDR2 FQGNSA. CDR3 size: 18 residues. V trimming: 1 base; J trimming: 5 bases; junction bases outside the gene matches: 13. CDR3: CASSLVALRDRVRDTQYF. CDR3 nucleotide sequence: TGTGCCAGCAGCTTAGTAGCGCTCCGGGACAGGGTACGAGATACGCAGTATTTT.

The genes are TRBV28 and TRBJ1-1; no definite D call. The V gene lost 5 bases and the J gene lost 2 bases, with 12 bases spanning the gap. This CDR3 is built from 14 residues. Germline loops: CDR1 MDHEN, CDR2 SYDVKM. The CDR3 region has the DNA TGTGCCAGCAGTCCACTGGCGACAAACACTGAAGCTTTCTTT. Its translation: CASSPLATNTEAFF.

The chain links TRBV19 to TRBJ2-6; 7 bases fit TRBD2. Trimming at V came to 4 bases and at J to 1 base, leaving 4 bases not matched to a gene. The CDR3 runs to 16 residues. Germline lookup yields CDR1 LNHDA and CDR2 SQIVND (reference sequence). The CDR3: CASSKGAGSGANVLTF. The CDR3 nucleotides are TGTGCCAGTAGTAAAGGAGCGGGATCTGGGGCCAACGTCCTGACTTTC.

The genes are TRBV7-2 and TRBJ1-5, with D perhaps TRBD1 (6 bases). V was trimmed by 6 bases and J by 3 bases, leaving 12 bases between them. From germline, CDR1 is SGHTA and CDR2 FQGNSA. The CDR3 extends over 14 amino acids. CDR3 protein: CASRDSINNQPQHF. The CDR3 DNA reads TGTGCCAGCAGGGACAGTATAAACAATCAGCCCCAGCATTTT. Looking up the rest from reference TRBV7-2 and TRBJ1-5 gives the full variable domain: GAGVSQSPSNKVTEKGKDVELRCDPISGHTALYWYRQSLGQGLEFLIYFQGNSAPDKSGLPSDRFSAERTGGSVSTLTIQRTQQEDSAVYLCASRDSINNQPQHFGDGTRLSIL.

The chain has TRBV28 and TRBJ2-7; TRBD1 agrees at 7 bases. Trimming removed 7 bases from V and 1 base from J; junction bases left unmatched: 4. This CDR3 comprises 13 residues. From germline, CDR1 is MDHEN and CDR2 SYDVKM. CDR3 sequence reads: CASTTGQSYEQYF. For the CDR3, the DNA is TGTGCCAGCACCACGGGACAGTCCTACGAGCAGTACTTC.

The chain joins TRBV7-2 to TRBJ1-3; no reliable D call. Germline V gene data show CDR1 as SGHTA and CDR2 as FQGNSA. CDR3 length equals 15 residues. V shed 3 bases and J shed 2 bases, with 11 bases lying between them. CDR3 in amino acids: CASSFGVSPGNTIYF. CDR3 nucleotide sequence: TGTGCCAGCAGCTTCGGGGTTTCTCCTGGAAACACCATATATTTT. The whole variable domain, filled in from reference TRBV7-2 and TRBJ1-3, reads GAGVSQSPSNKVTEKGKDVELRCDPISGHTALYWYRQSLGQGLEFLIYFQGNSAPDKSGLPSDRFSAERTGGSVSTLTIQRTQQEDSAVYLCASSFGVSPGNTIYFGEGSWLTVV.

V usage is TRBV7-9 and J usage is TRBJ2-7, with 11 bases matching TRBD1. The CDR3 covers 14 residues. Germline assignment: CDR1 SEHNR and CDR2 FQNEAQ (reference sequence). Trimming removed 5 bases from V and 2 bases from J; junction bases left unmatched: 2. CDR3 residues: CASSEDRGPYEQYF. DNA for the CDR3: TGTGCCAGCAGCGAGGACAGGGGGCCCTACGAGCAGTACTTC. The whole variable domain, remainder taken from reference TRBV7-9 and TRBJ2-7, is DTGVSQNPRHKITKRGQNVTFRCDPISEHNRLYWYRQTLGQGPEFLTYFQNEAQLEKSRLLSDRFSAERPKGSFSTLEIQRTEQGDSAMYLCASSEDRGPYEQYFGPGTRLTVT.

The V and J genes are TRBV10-3 and TRBJ1-1, with TRBD1 as a possible D gene (5 bases). Trimming stripped 4 bases from V and 7 bases from J, with 10 bases between. This CDR3 is built from 12 residues. The V gene's germline CDR1 is ENHRY and CDR2 SYGVKD. This CDR3 reads CAISAGLDEAFF. The CDR3 region has the DNA TGTGCCATCAGTGCAGGGCTCGATGAAGCTTTCTTT.

The rearrangement joins TRBV5-1 to TRBJ1-1; TRBD1 might be the D (6 bases). Trimming stripped 0 bases from V and 1 base from J, with 10 bases between. This CDR3 region has 15 residues. CDR1 and CDR2 from the germline V gene are SGHRS and YFSETQ. The CDR3 DNA sequence: TGCGCCAGCAGCTTGGACGGGACACCGAACACTGAAGCTTTCTTT. Its translation is CASSLDGTPNTEAFF.

This chain connects TRBV4-1 to TRBJ2-7; 10 nucleotides line up with TRBD2. CDR1 and CDR2 from the germline V gene are MGHRA and YSYEKL. After removal of 5 bases from V and 4 bases from J, the junction contained 8 bases not matched to a gene. There are 15 residues in the CDR3. Here the CDR3 reads CASSLAGLAAYEQYF. The CDR3 region has the DNA TGCGCCAGCAGCTTAGCTGGACTAGCGGCTTACGAGCAGTACTTC.

The chain is built from TRBV5-1 and TRBJ2-3; 8 nucleotides agree with TRBD2. The CDR3 runs 17 residues. J lost 2 bases, V lost 2 bases, and 10 bases had no gene match. Germline loops: CDR1 SGHRS, CDR2 YFSETQ. The CDR3 loop reads CASSFSPGLEITDTQYF. The CDR3 DNA reads as TGCGCCAGCAGCTTCTCTCCGGGACTAGAAATCACAGATACGCAGTATTTT.

A word on this clone: Other nucleotide sequences in the sample specify the same CDR3. The chain recombines TRBV6-5 with TRBJ2-3, with a weak D call TRBD2 (5 bases). Looked up from germline, CDR1 is MNHEY and CDR2 is SVGAGI. The CDR3 covers 12 residues. V dropped 5 bases and J dropped 3 bases, with 6 bases sitting between them. CDR3 coding DNA: TGTGCCAGCAGTAGAGGGACAGATACGCAGTATTTT. Its protein product is CASSRGTDTQYF.

This clone was detected once. This chain connects TRBV5-6 to TRBJ2-7; 8 nucleotides line up with TRBD1. V gave up 3 bases and J gave up 3 bases; unmatched junction bases: 8. The CDR3 sequence is 15 residues long. Germline loops: CDR1 SGHDT, CDR2 YYEEEE. CDR3 nucleotides: TGTGCCAGCAGCTCGACGATAGGACAGGGCTACGAGCAGTACTTC. Amino acid sequence: CASSSTIGQGYEQYF.

CDR3 in DNA: TGTGCCTGGAGTGCAGGGGGGACCCAAGAGACCCAGTACTTC. Its translation is CAWSAGGTQETQYF. The J gene is TRBJ2-5, the V gene TRBV30; a possible D gene is TRBD1 (7 bases). This CDR3 is built from 14 residues. Trimming removed 1 base from V and 1 base from J, with 10 bases in between. Germline CDR1 is GTSNPN and CDR2 is SVGIG (reference sequence).

The chain carries TRBV5-1 and TRBJ2-2; D possibly corresponds to TRBD1 (5 bases). The germline gives CDR1 SGHRS, CDR2 YFSETQ. V lost 2 bases and J lost 1, with 9 bases in between. The CDR3 totals 15 residues. This chain's CDR3 is CASSFGDRNTGELFF. As DNA, the CDR3 is TGCGCCAGCAGCTTTGGAGACAGGAACACCGGGGAGCTGTTTTTT.